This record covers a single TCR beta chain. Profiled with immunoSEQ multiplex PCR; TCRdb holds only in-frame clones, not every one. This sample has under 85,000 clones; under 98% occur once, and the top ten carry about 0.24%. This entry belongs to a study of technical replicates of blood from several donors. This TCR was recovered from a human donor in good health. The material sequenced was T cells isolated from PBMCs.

DNA of the CDR3: TGTGCCAGCAGTACAGGATTCTCTGAAGCTTTCTTT. Protein product: CASSTGFSEAFF. The J gene is TRBJ1-1, the V gene TRBV6-5; D may be TRBD1 (5 bases). Germline lookup yields CDR1 MNHEY and CDR2 SVGAGI. The V and J ends lost 5 bases and 6 bases respectively, with 10 bases between them. The CDR3 runs to 12 residues.